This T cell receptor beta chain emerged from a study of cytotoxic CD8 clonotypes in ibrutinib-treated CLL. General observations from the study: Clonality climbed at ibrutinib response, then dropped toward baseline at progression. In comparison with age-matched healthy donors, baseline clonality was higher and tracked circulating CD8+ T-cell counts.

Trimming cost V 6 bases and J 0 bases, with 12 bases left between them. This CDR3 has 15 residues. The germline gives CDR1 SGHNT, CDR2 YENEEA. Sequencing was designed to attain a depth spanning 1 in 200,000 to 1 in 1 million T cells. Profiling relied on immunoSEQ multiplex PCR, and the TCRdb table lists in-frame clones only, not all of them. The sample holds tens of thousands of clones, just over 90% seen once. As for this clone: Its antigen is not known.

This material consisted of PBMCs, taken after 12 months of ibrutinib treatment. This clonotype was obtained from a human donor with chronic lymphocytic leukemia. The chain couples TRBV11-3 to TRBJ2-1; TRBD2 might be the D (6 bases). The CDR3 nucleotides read TGTGCCAGCAGACCTAGCGCGAGCTCCTACAATGAGCAGTTCTTC. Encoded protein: CASRPSASSYNEQFF.